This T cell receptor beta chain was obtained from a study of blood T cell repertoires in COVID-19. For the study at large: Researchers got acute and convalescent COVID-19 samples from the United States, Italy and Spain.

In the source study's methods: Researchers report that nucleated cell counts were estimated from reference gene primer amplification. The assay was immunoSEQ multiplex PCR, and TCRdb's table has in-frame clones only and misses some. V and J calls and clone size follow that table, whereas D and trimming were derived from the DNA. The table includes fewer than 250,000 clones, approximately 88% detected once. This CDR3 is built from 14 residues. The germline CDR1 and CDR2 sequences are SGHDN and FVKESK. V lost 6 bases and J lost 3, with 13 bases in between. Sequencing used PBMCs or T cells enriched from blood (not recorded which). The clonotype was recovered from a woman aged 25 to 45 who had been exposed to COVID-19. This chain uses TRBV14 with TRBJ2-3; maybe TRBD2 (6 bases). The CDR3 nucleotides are TGTGCCAGCAGGCGATTAGGAGGGACAGATACGCAGTATTTT. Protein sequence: CASRRLGGTDTQYF.